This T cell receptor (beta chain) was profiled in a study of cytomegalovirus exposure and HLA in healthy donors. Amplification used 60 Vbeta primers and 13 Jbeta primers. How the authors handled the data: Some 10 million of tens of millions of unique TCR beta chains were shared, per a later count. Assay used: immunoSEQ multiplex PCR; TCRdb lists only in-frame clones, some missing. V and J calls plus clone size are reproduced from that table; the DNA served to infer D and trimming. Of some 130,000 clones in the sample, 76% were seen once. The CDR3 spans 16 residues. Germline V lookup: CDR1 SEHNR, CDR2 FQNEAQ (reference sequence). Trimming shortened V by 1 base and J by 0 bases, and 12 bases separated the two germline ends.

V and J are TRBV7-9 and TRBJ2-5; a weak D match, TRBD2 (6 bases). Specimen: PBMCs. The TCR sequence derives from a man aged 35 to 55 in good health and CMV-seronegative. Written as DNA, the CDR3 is TGTGCCAGCAGCTTAGAGGGCGGGACGTACCAAGAGACCCAGTACTTC. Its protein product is CASSLEGGTYQETQYF.